The sequence of this T cell receptor beta chain was determined in a study of cytomegalovirus exposure and HLA in healthy donors. The PCR used 60 Vbeta and 13 Jbeta primers. Assay: immunoSEQ multiplex PCR; the TCRdb copy retains only in-frame clones and omits some. This table has some 130,000 clones, around three quarters appearing once. This CDR3 has 14 residues. V dropped 8 bases and J dropped 4 bases, with 15 bases sitting between them. CDR1 and CDR2 from the germline V gene are LNHDA and SQIVND (reference sequence). This receptor was taken from a man aged 25 to 40 in good health and CMV-seronegative. V usage is TRBV19 and J usage is TRBJ2-1; maybe TRBD2 (5 bases). Sequencing was performed on PBMCs. The CDR3 is CASLSGAPYNEQFF. CDR3 sequence (DNA): TGTGCCAGTCTAAGCGGAGCCCCTTACAATGAGCAGTTCTTC.